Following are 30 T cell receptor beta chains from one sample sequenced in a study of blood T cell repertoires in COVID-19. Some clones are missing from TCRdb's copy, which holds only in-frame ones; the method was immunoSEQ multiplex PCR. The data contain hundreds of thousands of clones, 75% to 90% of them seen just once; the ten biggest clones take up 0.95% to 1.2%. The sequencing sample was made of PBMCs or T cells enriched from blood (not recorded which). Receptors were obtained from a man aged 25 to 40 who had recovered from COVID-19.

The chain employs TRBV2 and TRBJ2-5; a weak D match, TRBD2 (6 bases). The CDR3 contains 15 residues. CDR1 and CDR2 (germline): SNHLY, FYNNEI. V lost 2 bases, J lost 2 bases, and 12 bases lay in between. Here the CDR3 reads CASSEQTSTQETQYF. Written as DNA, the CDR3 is TGTGCCAGCAGTGAACAGACTAGTACTCAAGAGACCCAGTACTTC.

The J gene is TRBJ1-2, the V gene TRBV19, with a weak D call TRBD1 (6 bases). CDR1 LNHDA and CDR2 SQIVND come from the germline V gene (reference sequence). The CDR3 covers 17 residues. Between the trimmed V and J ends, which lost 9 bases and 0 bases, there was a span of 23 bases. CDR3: CASRRTASAGPNYGYTF. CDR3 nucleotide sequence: TGTGCCAGCCGCCGGACAGCCTCCGCTGGGCCTAACTATGGCTACACCTTC. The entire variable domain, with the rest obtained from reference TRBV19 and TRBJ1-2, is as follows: DGGITQSPKYLFRKEGQNVTLSCEQNLNHDAMYWYRQDPGQGLRLIYYSQIVNDFQKGDIAEGYSVSREKKESFPLTVTSAQKNPTAFYLCASRRTASAGPNYGYTFGSGTRLTVV.

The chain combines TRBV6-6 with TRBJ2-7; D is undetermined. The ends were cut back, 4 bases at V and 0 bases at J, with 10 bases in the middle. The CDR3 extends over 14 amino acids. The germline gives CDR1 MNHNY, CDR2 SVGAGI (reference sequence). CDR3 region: CASSWHRSSYEQYF. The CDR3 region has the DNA TGTGCCAGCAGTTGGCACCGAAGCTCCTACGAGCAGTACTTC.

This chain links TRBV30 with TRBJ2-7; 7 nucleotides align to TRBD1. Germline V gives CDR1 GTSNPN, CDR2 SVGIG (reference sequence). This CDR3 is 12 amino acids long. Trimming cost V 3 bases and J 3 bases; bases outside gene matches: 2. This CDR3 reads CAWRGQHYEQYF. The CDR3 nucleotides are TGTGCCTGGAGGGGACAGCACTACGAGCAGTACTTC.

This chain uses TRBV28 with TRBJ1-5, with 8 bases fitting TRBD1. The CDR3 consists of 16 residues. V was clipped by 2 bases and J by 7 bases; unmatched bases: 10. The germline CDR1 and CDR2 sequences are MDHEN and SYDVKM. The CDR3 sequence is CASSLRRTGMEQPQHF. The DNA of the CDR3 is TGTGCCAGCAGTTTACGGCGGACAGGGATGGAACAGCCCCAGCATTTT.

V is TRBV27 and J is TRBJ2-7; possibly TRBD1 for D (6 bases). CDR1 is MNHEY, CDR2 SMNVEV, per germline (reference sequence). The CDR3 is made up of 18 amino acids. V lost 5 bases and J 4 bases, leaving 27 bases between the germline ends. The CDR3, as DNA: TGTGCCAGCAGTCCCACGGGTGAGAGGGGGTTTTGGACGTACGAGCAGTACTTC. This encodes CASSPTGERGFWTYEQYF.

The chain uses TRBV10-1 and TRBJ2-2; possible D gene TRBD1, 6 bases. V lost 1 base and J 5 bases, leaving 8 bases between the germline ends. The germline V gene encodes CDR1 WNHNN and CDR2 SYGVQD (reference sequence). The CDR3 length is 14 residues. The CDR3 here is CASSEWDITGELFF. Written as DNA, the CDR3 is TGCGCCAGCAGTGAGTGGGACATAACCGGGGAGCTGTTTTTT.

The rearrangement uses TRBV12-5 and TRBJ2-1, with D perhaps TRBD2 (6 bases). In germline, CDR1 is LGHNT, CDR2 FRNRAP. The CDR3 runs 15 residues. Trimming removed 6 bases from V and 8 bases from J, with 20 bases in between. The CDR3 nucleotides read TGTGCTAGTGGCCTCGGGACTCTCGACACACATGAGCAGTTCTTC. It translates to CASGLGTLDTHEQFF.

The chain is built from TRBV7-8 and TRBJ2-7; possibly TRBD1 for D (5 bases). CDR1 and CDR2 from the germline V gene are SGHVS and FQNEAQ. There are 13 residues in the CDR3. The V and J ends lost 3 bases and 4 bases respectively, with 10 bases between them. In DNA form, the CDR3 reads TGTGCCAGCAGCTTGGCGACAGAGTACGAGCAGTACTTC. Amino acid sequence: CASSLATEYEQYF.

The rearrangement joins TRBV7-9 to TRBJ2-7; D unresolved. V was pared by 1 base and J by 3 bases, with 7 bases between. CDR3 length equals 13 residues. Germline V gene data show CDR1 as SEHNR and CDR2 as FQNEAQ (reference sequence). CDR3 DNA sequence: TGTGCCAGCAGCTTAGAACTATTCTACGAGCAGTACTTC. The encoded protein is CASSLELFYEQYF.

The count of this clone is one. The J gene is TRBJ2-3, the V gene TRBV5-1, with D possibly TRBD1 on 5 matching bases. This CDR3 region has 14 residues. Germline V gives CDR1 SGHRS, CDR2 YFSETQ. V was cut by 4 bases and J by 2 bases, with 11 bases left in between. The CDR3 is CASSQDRSTDTQYF. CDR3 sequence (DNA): TGCGCCAGCAGCCAAGACAGATCCACAGATACGCAGTATTTT. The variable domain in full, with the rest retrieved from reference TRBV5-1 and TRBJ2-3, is KAGVTQTPRYLIKTRGQQVTLSCSPISGHRSVSWYQQTPGQGLQFLFEYFSETQRNKGNFPGRFSGRQFSNSRSEMNVSTLELGDSALYLCASSQDRSTDTQYFGPGTRLTVL.

CDR3 sequence reads: CASTPTSGTTYYGYTF. CDR3 in DNA: TGTGCCAGCACGCCCACCTCCGGGACAACATACTATGGCTACACCTTC. This chain joins TRBV18 and TRBJ1-2; D might be TRBD1 (6 bases). The V and J ends lost 8 bases and 3 bases respectively, with 22 bases between them. This CDR3 has 16 amino acids. Germline V gene lookup returns CDR1 KGHSH and CDR2 LQKENI.

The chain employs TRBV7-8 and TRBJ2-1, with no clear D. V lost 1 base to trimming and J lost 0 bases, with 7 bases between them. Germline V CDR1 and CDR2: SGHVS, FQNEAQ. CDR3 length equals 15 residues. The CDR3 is CASSLVFSSYNEQFF. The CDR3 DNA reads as TGTGCCAGCAGCTTAGTCTTTAGCTCCTACAATGAGCAGTTCTTC.

Written as DNA, the CDR3 is TGTGCTAGTGGTTCACCGAGTCGGGGGGCGAACCCCTTGAACACTGAAGCTTTCTTT. It codes for CASGSPSRGANPLNTEAFF. This rearrangement joins TRBV12-5 to TRBJ1-1; perhaps TRBD1 as D (6 bases). The CDR3 totals 19 residues. V was clipped by 4 bases and J by 0 bases, with 24 bases between them. Germline-derived CDR1 and CDR2 are LGHNT and FRNRAP.

CDR3 DNA sequence: TGTGCCATCAGTGAAACAGGGTTCGACGAGCAGTACTTC. Translated, it gives CAISETGFDEQYF. This rearrangement joins TRBV10-3 to TRBJ2-7; TRBD1 might be the D (6 bases). Per the germline V gene, CDR1 is ENHRY and CDR2 is SYGVKD. V was clipped by 3 bases and J by 5 bases, with 11 bases between them. There are 13 residues in the CDR3.

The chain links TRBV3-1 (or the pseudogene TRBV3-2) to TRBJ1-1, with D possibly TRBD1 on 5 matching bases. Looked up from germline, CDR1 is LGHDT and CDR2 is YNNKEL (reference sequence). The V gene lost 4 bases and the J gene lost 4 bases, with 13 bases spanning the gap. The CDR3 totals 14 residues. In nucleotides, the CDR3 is TGTGCCAGCAGCCCAGGGCACAGTGGCACTGAAGCTTTCTTT. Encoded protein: CASSPGHSGTEAFF.

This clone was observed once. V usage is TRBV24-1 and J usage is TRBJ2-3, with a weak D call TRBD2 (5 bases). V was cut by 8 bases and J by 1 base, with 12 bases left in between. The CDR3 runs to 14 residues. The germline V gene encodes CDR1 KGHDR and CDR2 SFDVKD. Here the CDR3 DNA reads TGTGCCACCACCACCGGGGTTGGCACAGATACGCAGTATTTT. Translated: CATTTGVGTDTQYF.

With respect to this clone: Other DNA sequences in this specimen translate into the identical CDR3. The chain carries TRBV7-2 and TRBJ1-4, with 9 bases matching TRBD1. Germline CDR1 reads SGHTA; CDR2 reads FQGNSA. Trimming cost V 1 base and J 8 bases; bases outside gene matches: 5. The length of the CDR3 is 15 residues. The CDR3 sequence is CASSLGGQGNEKLFF. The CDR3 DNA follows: TGTGCCAGCAGCTTAGGTGGACAGGGGAACGAAAAACTGTTTTTT.

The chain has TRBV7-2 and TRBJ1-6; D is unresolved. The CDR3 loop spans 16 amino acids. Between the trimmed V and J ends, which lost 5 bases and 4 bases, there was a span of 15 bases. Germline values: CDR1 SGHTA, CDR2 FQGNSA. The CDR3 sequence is CASSPMPSGYNSPLHF. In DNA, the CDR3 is TGTGCCAGCAGCCCCATGCCTTCGGGATATAATTCACCCCTCCACTTT. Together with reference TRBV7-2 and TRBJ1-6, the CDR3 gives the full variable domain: GAGVSQSPSNKVTEKGKDVELRCDPISGHTALYWYRQSLGQGLEFLIYFQGNSAPDKSGLPSDRFSAERTGGSVSTLTIQRTQQEDSAVYLCASSPMPSGYNSPLHFGNGTRLTVT.

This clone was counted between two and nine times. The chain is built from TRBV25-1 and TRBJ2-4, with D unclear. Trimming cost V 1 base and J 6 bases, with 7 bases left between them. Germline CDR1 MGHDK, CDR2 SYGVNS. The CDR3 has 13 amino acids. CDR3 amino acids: CASSEWAGNIQYF. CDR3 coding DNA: TGTGCCAGCAGTGAATGGGCCGGAAACATTCAGTACTTC.

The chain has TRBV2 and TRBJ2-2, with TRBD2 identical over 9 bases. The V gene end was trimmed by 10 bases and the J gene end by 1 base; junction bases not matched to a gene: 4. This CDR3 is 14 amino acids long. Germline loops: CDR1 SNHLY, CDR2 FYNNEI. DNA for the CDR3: TGTGCCAAGCGGGGGGAAGTGAACACCGGGGAGCTGTTTTTT. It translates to CAKRGEVNTGELFF.

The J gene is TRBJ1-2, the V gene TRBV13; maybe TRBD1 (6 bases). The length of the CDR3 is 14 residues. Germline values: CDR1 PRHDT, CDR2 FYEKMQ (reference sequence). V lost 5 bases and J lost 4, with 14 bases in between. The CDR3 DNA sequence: TGTGCCAGCAGCATACGGGGACACCGCTATGGCTACACCTTC. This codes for CASSIRGHRYGYTF.

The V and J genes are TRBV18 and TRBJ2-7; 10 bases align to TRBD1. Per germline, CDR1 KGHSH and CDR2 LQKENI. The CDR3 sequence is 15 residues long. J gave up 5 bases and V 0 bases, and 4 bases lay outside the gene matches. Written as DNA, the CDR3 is TGTGCCAGCTCACCACCGGGGACAGGGGACCACGAGCAGTACTTC. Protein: CASSPPGTGDHEQYF.

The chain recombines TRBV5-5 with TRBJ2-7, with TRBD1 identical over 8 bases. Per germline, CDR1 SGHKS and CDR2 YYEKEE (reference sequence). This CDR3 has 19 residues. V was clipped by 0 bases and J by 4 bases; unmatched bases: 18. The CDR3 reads CASSLVIPHAGQGKYEQYF. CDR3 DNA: TGTGCCAGCAGCTTGGTAATTCCGCATGCCGGACAGGGAAAATACGAGCAGTACTTC.

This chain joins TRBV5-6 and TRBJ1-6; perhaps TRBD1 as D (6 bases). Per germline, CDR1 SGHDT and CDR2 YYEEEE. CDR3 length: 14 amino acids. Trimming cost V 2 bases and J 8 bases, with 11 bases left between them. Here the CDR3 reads CASSLQDRYSPLHF. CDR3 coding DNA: TGTGCCAGCAGCTTACAGGACAGATATTCACCCCTCCACTTT.

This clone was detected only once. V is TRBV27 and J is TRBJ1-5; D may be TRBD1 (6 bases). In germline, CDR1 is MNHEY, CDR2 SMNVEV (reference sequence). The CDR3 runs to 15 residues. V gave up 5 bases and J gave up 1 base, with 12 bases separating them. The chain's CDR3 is CASSLRGGSNQPQHF. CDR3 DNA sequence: TGTGCCAGCAGTCTCAGGGGTGGGAGCAATCAGCCCCAGCATTTT.

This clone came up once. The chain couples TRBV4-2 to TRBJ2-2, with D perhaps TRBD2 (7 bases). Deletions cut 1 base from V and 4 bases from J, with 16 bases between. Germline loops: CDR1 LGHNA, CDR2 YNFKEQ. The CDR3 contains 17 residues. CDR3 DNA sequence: TGTGCCAGCAGCCAAGGGGGGGCGGCGGGAGTCACCGGGGAGCTGTTTTTT. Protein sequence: CASSQGGAAGVTGELFF.

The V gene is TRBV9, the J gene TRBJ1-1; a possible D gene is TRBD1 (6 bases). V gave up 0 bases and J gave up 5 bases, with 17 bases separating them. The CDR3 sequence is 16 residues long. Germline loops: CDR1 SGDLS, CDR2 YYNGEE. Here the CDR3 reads CASSVEGETRKTEAFF. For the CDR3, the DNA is TGTGCCAGCAGCGTAGAGGGGGAGACCCGAAAAACTGAAGCTTTCTTT.

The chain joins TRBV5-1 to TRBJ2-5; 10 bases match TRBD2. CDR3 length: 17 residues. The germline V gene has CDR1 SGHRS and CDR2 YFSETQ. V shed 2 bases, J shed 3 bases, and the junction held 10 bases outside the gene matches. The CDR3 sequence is CASSLELYGLAEETQYF. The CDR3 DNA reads TGCGCCAGCAGCTTAGAACTCTATGGACTAGCGGAAGAGACCCAGTACTTC.

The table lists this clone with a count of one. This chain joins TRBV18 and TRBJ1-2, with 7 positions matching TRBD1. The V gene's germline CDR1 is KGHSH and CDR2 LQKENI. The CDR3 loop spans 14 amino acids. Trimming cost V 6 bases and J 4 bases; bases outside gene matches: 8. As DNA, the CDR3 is TGTGCCAGCTCCCCGAGAGGGGACAGCTATGGCTACACCTTC. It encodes CASSPRGDSYGYTF.